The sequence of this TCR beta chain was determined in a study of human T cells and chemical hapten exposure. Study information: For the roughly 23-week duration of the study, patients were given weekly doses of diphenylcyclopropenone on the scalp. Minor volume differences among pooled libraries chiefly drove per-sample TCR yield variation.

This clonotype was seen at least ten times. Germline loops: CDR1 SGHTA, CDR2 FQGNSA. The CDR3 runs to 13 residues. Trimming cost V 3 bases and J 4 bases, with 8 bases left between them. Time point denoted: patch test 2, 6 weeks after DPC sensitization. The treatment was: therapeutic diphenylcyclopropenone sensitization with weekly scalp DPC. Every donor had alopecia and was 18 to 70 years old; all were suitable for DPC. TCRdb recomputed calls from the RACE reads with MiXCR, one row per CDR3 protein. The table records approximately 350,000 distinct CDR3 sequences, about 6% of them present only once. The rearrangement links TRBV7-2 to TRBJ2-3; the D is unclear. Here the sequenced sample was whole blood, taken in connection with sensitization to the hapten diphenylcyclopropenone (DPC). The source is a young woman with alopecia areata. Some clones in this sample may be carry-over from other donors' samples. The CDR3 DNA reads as TGTGCCAGCAGCTTGGTAGGTGCAGATACGCAGTATTTT. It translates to CASSLVGADTQYF.